This TCR beta chain was sequenced in a study of cytomegalovirus exposure and HLA in healthy donors. On the study more broadly: Of several hundred genotyped donors, roughly 81% clustered with self-reported Caucasian donors. The study, taken as a whole, reports: The analysis excluded some indistinguishable V segments, including TRBV6-2 and TRBV6-3.

Primers included in the PCR were 60 Vbeta and 13 Jbeta primers. In the authors' methods: Some 11 million of the 80 million or so unique TCR beta chains counted in a later analysis were shared. The method was immunoSEQ multiplex PCR; TCRdb's version includes in-frame clones alone and lacks a portion of them. That table furnishes V, J and clone size, whereas the DNA furnished D and trimming. The sample consists of around 110,000 clones, about 80% of them appearing once. Regarding donors, all were healthy bone marrow donors. As concerns this clone: Its antigen is not known.

Germline CDR1 and CDR2: SGDLS and YYNGEE. V shed 2 bases, J shed 5 bases, and the junction held 9 bases outside the gene matches. CDR3 size: 16 residues. The material sequenced was PBMCs. The chain joins TRBV9 to TRBJ2-3, with 9 nucleotides matching TRBD2. The TCR comes from a man aged 30-40 years in good health and CMV-seropositive. The CDR3 protein is CASSVRAGGFGDTQYF. DNA of the CDR3: TGTGCCAGCAGCGTCAGAGCGGGGGGTTTCGGAGATACGCAGTATTTT. Complete variable domain (other parts from reference TRBV9 and TRBJ2-3): DSGVTQTPKHLITATGQRVTLRCSPRSGDLSVYWYQQSLDQGLQFLIQYYNGEERAKGNILERFSAQQFPDLHSELNLSSLELGDSALYFCASSVRAGGFGDTQYFGPGTRLTVL.